This TCR beta chain came from a study of OX40 agonist ivuxolimab in advanced cancers. Study-level information: Each patient was given ivuxolimab into a vein every 2 weeks, at 0.01 to 10 mg/kg.

This table comes from immunoSEQ multiplex PCR, and its TCRdb copy is limited to in-frame clones, with some not included. Among approximately 120,000 clones listed, around 90% were seen once. V was trimmed by 1 base and J by 5 bases, leaving 10 bases between them. CDR1 and CDR2 from the germline V gene are SGHRS and YFSETQ. The CDR3 extends over 14 amino acids. The receptor was isolated from an adult with an advanced solid tumor such as melanoma, head and neck, liver or kidney cancer. The sample in question was CD4+ or CD8+ T cells sorted from blood, obtained in a trial of the OX40 agonist ivuxolimab. The chain joins TRBV5-1 to TRBJ2-1; D remains ambiguous. CDR3 sequence: CASSLSPGNNEQFF. The CDR3 DNA is TGCGCCAGCAGCTTGTCTCCGGGCAACAATGAGCAGTTCTTC. Full variable domain (missing parts from reference TRBV5-1 and TRBJ2-1): KAGVTQTPRYLIKTRGQQVTLSCSPISGHRSVSWYQQTPGQGLQFLFEYFSETQRNKGNFPGRFSGRQFSNSRSEMNVSTLELGDSALYLCASSLSPGNNEQFFGPGTRLTVL.